This is a list of T cell receptor beta chains from one sample in a study of cytomegalovirus exposure and HLA in healthy donors. Only in-frame clones appear in the TCRdb table, and some are missing; sequencing was by immunoSEQ multiplex PCR. The table has 150,000 to 200,000 clones, roughly 80% seen once. The specimen was PBMCs. The receptors were sampled from a man in his forties in good health and CMV-seronegative. Each CDR3 is given with its conserved first and last residue. D genes are given only for firm matches. A clone size is listed for some rows: how often the clone was seen (once, few, many), or a class if it is expanded.

abundance: NA
j_gene: TRBJ2-3
v_gene: TRBV7-9
d_gene: NA
CDR3nt: TGTTCCAGCAGCTTATGGGTCGACTCTAGCACAGATACGCAGTATTTT
CDR3aa: CSSSLWVDSSTDTQYF

abundance: NA
j_gene: TRBJ2-7
v_gene: TRBV10-3
d_gene: TRBD2
CDR3nt: TGTGCCGCGAGGGGAGGGCGGGAAGCATCCAGCGAGCAGTACTTC
CDR3aa: CAARGGREASSEQYF

abundance: NA
j_gene: TRBJ1-5
v_gene: TRBV19
d_gene: NA
CDR3nt: TGTGCCAGTAGTATAGATCAGGGAGGGCAGCCCCAGCATTTT
CDR3aa: CASSIDQGGQPQHF

abundance: NA
j_gene: TRBJ2-5
v_gene: TRBV11-2
d_gene: TRBD1
CDR3nt: TGTGCCAGCAGCTGGGGACAGAAAGAGACCCAGTACTTC
CDR3aa: CASSWGQKETQYF

abundance: NA
j_gene: TRBJ2-3
v_gene: TRBV2
d_gene: TRBD2
CDR3nt: TGTGCCAGCAGTGGGGCAGCGGGGGGCACAGATACGCAGTATTTT
CDR3aa: CASSGAAGGTDTQYF

abundance: few
j_gene: TRBJ2-5
v_gene: TRBV5-1
d_gene: NA
CDR3nt: TGCGCCAGCAGCTTGGCCGGGGAGACCCAGTACTTC
CDR3aa: CASSLAGETQYF

abundance: NA
j_gene: TRBJ2-7
v_gene: TRBV5-1
d_gene: TRBD2
CDR3nt: TGCGCCAGCAGCCAACTAGCGGGGGGCTCCTACGAGCAGTACTTC
CDR3aa: CASSQLAGGSYEQYF

abundance: NA
j_gene: TRBJ1-1
v_gene: TRBV18
d_gene: NA
CDR3nt: TGTGCCAGCTCACCAACGACAGGAACCATGAACACTGAAGCTTTCTTT
CDR3aa: CASSPTTGTMNTEAFF

abundance: NA
j_gene: TRBJ1-5
v_gene: TRBV7-2
d_gene: TRBD1
CDR3nt: TGTGCCAGCAGCTTAGACGACAGGGGAAGACAGCCCCAGCATTTT
CDR3aa: CASSLDDRGRQPQHF

abundance: NA
j_gene: TRBJ1-6
v_gene: TRBV27
d_gene: NA
CDR3nt: TGTGCCAGCAGTTTAATTTTCCGGGAAGCCTATAATTCACCCCTCCACTTT
CDR3aa: CASSLIFREAYNSPLHF

abundance: NA
j_gene: TRBJ2-7
v_gene: TRBV7-6
d_gene: TRBD2
CDR3nt: TGTGCCAGCAGCTTAGGTCCTACCGGGGGGACGAACTACGAGCAGTACTTC
CDR3aa: CASSLGPTGGTNYEQYF

abundance: NA
j_gene: TRBJ1-2
v_gene: TRBV7-8
d_gene: NA
CDR3nt: TGTGCCAGCAGCCAAGGGTCGGGGGGAACAGGCTACACCTTC
CDR3aa: CASSQGSGGTGYTF

abundance: NA
j_gene: TRBJ2-3
v_gene: TRBV4-3
d_gene: TRBD2
CDR3nt: TGCGCCAGCAGCCAAGATGGAGCGGGGGATACGCAGTATTTT
CDR3aa: CASSQDGAGDTQYF

abundance: NA
j_gene: TRBJ1-2
v_gene: TRBV14
d_gene: TRBD1
CDR3nt: TGTGCCAGCAGCGGACAGGGAGACTACACCTTC
CDR3aa: CASSGQGDYTF

abundance: NA
j_gene: TRBJ2-3
v_gene: TRBV4-2
d_gene: NA
CDR3nt: TGTGCCAGCAGCTCGGCGGGGGCGAACACAGATACGCAGTATTTT
CDR3aa: CASSSAGANTDTQYF

abundance: NA
j_gene: TRBJ2-3
v_gene: TRBV10-3
d_gene: TRBD2
CDR3nt: TGTGCCATCAAAAAGGCGGGGGGTAGCACAGATACGCAGTATTTT
CDR3aa: CAIKKAGGSTDTQYF

abundance: once
j_gene: TRBJ2-7
v_gene: TRBV7-9
d_gene: NA
CDR3nt: TGTGCCAGCAGCTTCAGGCAGTCCTACGAGCAGTACTTC
CDR3aa: CASSFRQSYEQYF

abundance: NA
j_gene: TRBJ2-1
v_gene: TRBV9
d_gene: TRBD2
CDR3nt: TGTGCCAGCGGGCGACCCAGCGGGGGGGCCAATGAGCAGTTCTTC
CDR3aa: CASGRPSGGANEQFF

abundance: NA
j_gene: TRBJ2-4
v_gene: TRBV7-9
d_gene: NA
CDR3nt: TGTGCCAGCAGCTTAGCGAATGAGGGAGCCAAAAACATTCAGTACTTC
CDR3aa: CASSLANEGAKNIQYF

abundance: NA
j_gene: TRBJ2-1
v_gene: TRBV4-3
d_gene: NA
CDR3nt: TGCGCCAGCAGCCAAGATCAGGTGGGGGCCTTTGGCAGTGAGCAGTTCTTC
CDR3aa: CASSQDQVGAFGSEQFF

abundance: NA
j_gene: TRBJ1-5
v_gene: TRBV30
d_gene: TRBD1
CDR3nt: TGTGCCCAGGGACAGGGTGGAGAGCCCCAGCATTTT
CDR3aa: CAQGQGGEPQHF

abundance: NA
j_gene: TRBJ1-1
v_gene: TRBV29-1
d_gene: NA
CDR3nt: TGCAGCGTTCCGGGGGACGCTATGAACACTGAAGCTTTCTTT
CDR3aa: CSVPGDAMNTEAFF

abundance: NA
j_gene: TRBJ2-1
v_gene: TRBV5-1
d_gene: TRBD2
CDR3nt: TGCGCCAGCAGCTTGGTGGCACAGGGGAGGCAGCGGGGGGCAGTTGAGCAGTTCTTC
CDR3aa: CASSLVAQGRQRGAVEQFF

abundance: NA
j_gene: TRBJ1-5
v_gene: TRBV27
d_gene: NA
CDR3nt: TGTGCCAGCAGTTCAACGCGGGGCAATCAGCCCCAGCATTTT
CDR3aa: CASSSTRGNQPQHF

abundance: NA
j_gene: TRBJ1-2
v_gene: TRBV6-5
d_gene: TRBD1
CDR3nt: TGTGCCAGCAGTAACAGGGGTGAGGGAGGCTACACCTTC
CDR3aa: CASSNRGEGGYTF

abundance: once
j_gene: TRBJ2-1
v_gene: TRBV4-1
d_gene: NA
CDR3nt: TGCGCCAGCAGCCAGCCAGGGGTCGAGCAGTTCTTC
CDR3aa: CASSQPGVEQFF

abundance: NA
j_gene: TRBJ2-7
v_gene: TRBV2
d_gene: NA
CDR3nt: TGTGCCAGCGGGATGGGTCCCCAGGGGTCCGAGCAGTACTTC
CDR3aa: CASGMGPQGSEQYF

abundance: NA
j_gene: TRBJ2-5
v_gene: TRBV9
d_gene: NA
CDR3nt: TGTGCCAGCAGCGTAGGAGCAGGGGGGACACAAGAGACCCAGTACTTC
CDR3aa: CASSVGAGGTQETQYF

abundance: few
j_gene: TRBJ1-5
v_gene: TRBV27
d_gene: TRBD1
CDR3nt: TGTGCCAGCAGTACGACAGGGCGTCAGCCCCAGCATTTT
CDR3aa: CASSTTGRQPQHF

abundance: NA
j_gene: TRBJ2-2
v_gene: TRBV13
d_gene: TRBD2
CDR3nt: TGTGCCAGCAGCTGGGGACTAGTTAACACCGGGGAGCTGTTTTTT
CDR3aa: CASSWGLVNTGELFF

abundance: NA
j_gene: TRBJ1-4
v_gene: TRBV9
d_gene: TRBD1
CDR3nt: TGTGCCAGCAGCCCCCGGGACAGGGGAACTGAAAAACTGTTTTTT
CDR3aa: CASSPRDRGTEKLFF

abundance: NA
j_gene: TRBJ1-5
v_gene: TRBV19
d_gene: NA
CDR3nt: TGTGCCAGTAACGGGAAAGGAGGGAGGGATAGCAATCAGCCCCAGCATTTT
CDR3aa: CASNGKGGRDSNQPQHF

abundance: once
j_gene: TRBJ1-1
v_gene: TRBV5-5
d_gene: TRBD1
CDR3nt: TGTGCCAGCAGACAAACAGGGGTCGGCACTGAAGCTTTCTTT
CDR3aa: CASRQTGVGTEAFF

abundance: NA
j_gene: TRBJ2-5
v_gene: TRBV30
d_gene: NA
CDR3nt: TGTGCCTGGAGTGACAGGACCGAAGTACGGGAGACCCAGTACTTC
CDR3aa: CAWSDRTEVRETQYF

abundance: NA
j_gene: TRBJ2-7
v_gene: TRBV5-4
d_gene: NA
CDR3nt: TGTGCCAGCAGCACCGGAGGGGATCGGTACGAGCAGTACTTC
CDR3aa: CASSTGGDRYEQYF

abundance: NA
j_gene: TRBJ2-7
v_gene: TRBV7-9
d_gene: TRBD1
CDR3nt: TGTGCCAGCAGCCGGGACAGCTCCTACGAGCAGTACTTC
CDR3aa: CASSRDSSYEQYF

abundance: few
j_gene: TRBJ2-7
v_gene: TRBV6-1
d_gene: TRBD1
CDR3nt: TGTGCCAGCAGTGAAGGGGGACAGCTCCTCTACGAGCAGTACTTC
CDR3aa: CASSEGGQLLYEQYF

abundance: NA
j_gene: TRBJ1-1
v_gene: TRBV6-6
d_gene: TRBD1
CDR3nt: TGTGCCAGCAGTTACGAAGGGGGCGACGGAGCTTTCTTT
CDR3aa: CASSYEGGDGAFF

abundance: NA
j_gene: TRBJ2-2
v_gene: TRBV9
d_gene: NA
CDR3nt: TGTGCCAGCAGTTACAGAGTCACCGGGGAGCTGTTTTTT
CDR3aa: CASSYRVTGELFF

abundance: NA
j_gene: TRBJ2-7
v_gene: TRBV18
d_gene: TRBD2
CDR3nt: TGTGCCAGCTCACCACTCCCTACCCGGGGGGACTACGAGCAGTACTTC
CDR3aa: CASSPLPTRGDYEQYF

abundance: few
j_gene: TRBJ2-2
v_gene: TRBV6-6
d_gene: TRBD2
CDR3nt: TGTGCCAGCAGTCGTAGCGGGGGCCCAGGCGGGGAGCTGTTTTTT
CDR3aa: CASSRSGGPGGELFF

abundance: NA
j_gene: TRBJ1-1
v_gene: TRBV7-9
d_gene: TRBD1
CDR3nt: TGTGCGGGACAGGGCGGGAGAAACACTGAAGCTTTCTTT
CDR3aa: CAGQGGRNTEAFF

abundance: NA
j_gene: TRBJ1-4
v_gene: TRBV7-9
d_gene: NA
CDR3nt: TGTGCCAGCAGCCGGGTACCTGAAAAACTGTTTTTT
CDR3aa: CASSRVPEKLFF

abundance: NA
j_gene: TRBJ1-5
v_gene: TRBV7-9
d_gene: NA
CDR3nt: TGTGCCAGCAGCTTAGAAGGGGGCAATCAGCCCCAGCATTTT
CDR3aa: CASSLEGGNQPQHF

abundance: NA
j_gene: TRBJ1-5
v_gene: TRBV7-8
d_gene: NA
CDR3nt: TGTGCCAGCAGCTTAGGGGGGGGCGAATATCAGCCCCAGCATTTT
CDR3aa: CASSLGGGEYQPQHF

abundance: NA
j_gene: TRBJ2-5
v_gene: TRBV30
d_gene: TRBD1
CDR3nt: TGTGCCTGGAGTGTTGGGACAGGGGAGACCCAGTACTTC
CDR3aa: CAWSVGTGETQYF

abundance: NA
j_gene: TRBJ2-2
v_gene: TRBV7-3
d_gene: NA
CDR3nt: TGTGCCAGCAGCCTCTATACGGGGTCCGGGGAGCTGTTTTTT
CDR3aa: CASSLYTGSGELFF

abundance: NA
j_gene: TRBJ2-7
v_gene: TRBV10-1
d_gene: NA
CDR3nt: TGCGCCAGCAGTGACGCTGGAGGGCTCGCCTACGAGCAGTACTTC
CDR3aa: CASSDAGGLAYEQYF

abundance: NA
j_gene: TRBJ2-7
v_gene: TRBV5-1
d_gene: NA
CDR3nt: TGCGCCAGCCACTCCGGGGGATCCTCAACTTACGAGCAGTACTTC
CDR3aa: CASHSGGSSTYEQYF

abundance: NA
j_gene: TRBJ1-2
v_gene: TRBV18
d_gene: NA
CDR3nt: TGTGCCAGCTCACCAACTACCCTAGCTAACTATGGCTACACCTTC
CDR3aa: CASSPTTLANYGYTF

abundance: NA
j_gene: TRBJ1-1
v_gene: TRBV7-3
d_gene: NA
CDR3nt: TGTGCCAGCAGCTTAATGGGGGGATCGACTGAAGCTTTCTTT
CDR3aa: CASSLMGGSTEAFF

abundance: NA
j_gene: TRBJ2-6
v_gene: TRBV5-1
d_gene: NA
CDR3nt: TGCGCCAGCAGCTTGGGGAGAGTTGTATTCGCCGGGGCCAACGTCCTGACTTTC
CDR3aa: CASSLGRVVFAGANVLTF

abundance: NA
j_gene: TRBJ2-1
v_gene: TRBV5-1
d_gene: NA
CDR3nt: TGCGCCAGCAGCTCCAACAGCCTAGCTCTGGGCTCCTACAATGAGCAGTTCTTC
CDR3aa: CASSSNSLALGSYNEQFF

abundance: NA
j_gene: TRBJ2-7
v_gene: TRBV30
d_gene: TRBD1
CDR3nt: TGTGCCTGGAGTCGCCCGGGACAGGGCTACGAGCAGTACTTC
CDR3aa: CAWSRPGQGYEQYF